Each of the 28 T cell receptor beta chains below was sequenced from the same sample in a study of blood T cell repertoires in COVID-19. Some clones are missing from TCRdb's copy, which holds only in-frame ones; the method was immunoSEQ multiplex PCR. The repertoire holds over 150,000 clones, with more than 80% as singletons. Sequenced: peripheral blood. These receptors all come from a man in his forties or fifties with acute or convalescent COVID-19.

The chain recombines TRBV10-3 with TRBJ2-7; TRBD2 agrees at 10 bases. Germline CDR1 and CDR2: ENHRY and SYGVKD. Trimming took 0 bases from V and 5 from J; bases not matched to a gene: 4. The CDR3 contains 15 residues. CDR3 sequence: CAISESGLAEDEQYF. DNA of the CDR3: TGTGCCATCAGTGAGTCTGGACTAGCGGAGGACGAGCAGTACTTC.

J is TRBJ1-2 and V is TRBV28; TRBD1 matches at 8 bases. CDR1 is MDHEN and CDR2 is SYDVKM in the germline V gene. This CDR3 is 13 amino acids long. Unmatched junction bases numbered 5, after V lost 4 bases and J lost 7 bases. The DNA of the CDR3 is TGTGCCAGCAGTTCCCAGGGGGCTGGTGGCTACACCTTC. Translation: CASSSQGAGGYTF.

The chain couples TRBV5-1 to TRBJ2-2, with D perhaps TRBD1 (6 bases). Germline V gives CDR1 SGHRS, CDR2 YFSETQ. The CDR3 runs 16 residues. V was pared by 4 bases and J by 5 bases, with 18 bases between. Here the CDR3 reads CASSGQPGADTGELFF. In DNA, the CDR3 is TGCGCCAGCAGCGGACAACCAGGGGCTGATACCGGGGAGCTGTTTTTT.

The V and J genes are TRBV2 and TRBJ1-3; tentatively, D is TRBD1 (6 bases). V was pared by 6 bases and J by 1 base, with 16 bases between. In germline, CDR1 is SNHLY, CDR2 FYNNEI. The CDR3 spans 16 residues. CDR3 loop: CASRSGMRGSGNTIYF. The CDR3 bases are TGTGCCAGCAGGTCAGGGATGAGGGGGTCTGGAAACACCATATATTTT.

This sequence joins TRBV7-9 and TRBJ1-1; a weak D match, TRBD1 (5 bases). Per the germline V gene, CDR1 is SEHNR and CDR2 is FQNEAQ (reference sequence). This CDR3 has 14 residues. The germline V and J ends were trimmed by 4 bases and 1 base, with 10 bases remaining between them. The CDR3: CASSSSGGNTEAFF. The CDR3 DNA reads TGTGCCAGCAGCTCGTCCGGGGGGAACACTGAAGCTTTCTTT. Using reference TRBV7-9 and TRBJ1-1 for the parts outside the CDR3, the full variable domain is DTGVSQNPRHKITKRGQNVTFRCDPISEHNRLYWYRQTLGQGPEFLTYFQNEAQLEKSRLLSDRFSAERPKGSFSTLEIQRTEQGDSAMYLCASSSSGGNTEAFFGQGTRLTVV.

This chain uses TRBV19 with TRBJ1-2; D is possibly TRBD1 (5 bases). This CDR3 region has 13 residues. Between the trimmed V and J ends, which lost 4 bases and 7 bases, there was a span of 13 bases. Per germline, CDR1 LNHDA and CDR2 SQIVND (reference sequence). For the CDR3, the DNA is TGTGCCAGTAGTACTCGACAGATGGCTGGCTACACCTTC. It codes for CASSTRQMAGYTF.

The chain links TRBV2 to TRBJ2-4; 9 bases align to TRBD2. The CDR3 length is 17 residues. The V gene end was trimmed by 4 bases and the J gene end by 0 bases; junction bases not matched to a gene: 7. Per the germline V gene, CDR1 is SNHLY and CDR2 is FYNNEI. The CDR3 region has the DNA TGTGCCAGCAGTGCTGATAGCGGGAGTCAAGCCAAAAACATTCAGTACTTC. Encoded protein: CASSADSGSQAKNIQYF.

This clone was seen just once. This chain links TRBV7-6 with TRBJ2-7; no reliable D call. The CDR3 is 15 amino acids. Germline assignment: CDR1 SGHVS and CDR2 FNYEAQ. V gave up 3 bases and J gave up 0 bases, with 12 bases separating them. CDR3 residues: CASSFYTPPSYEQYF. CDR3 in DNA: TGTGCCAGCAGCTTTTACACGCCGCCCTCCTACGAGCAGTACTTC.

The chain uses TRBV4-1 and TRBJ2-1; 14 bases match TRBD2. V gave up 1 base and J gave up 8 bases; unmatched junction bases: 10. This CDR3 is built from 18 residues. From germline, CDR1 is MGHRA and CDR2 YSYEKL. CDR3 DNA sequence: TGCGCCAGCAGCCAAGTGTTGACCGGGACTAGCGGGAGCGATGAGCAGTTCTTC. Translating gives CASSQVLTGTSGSDEQFF.

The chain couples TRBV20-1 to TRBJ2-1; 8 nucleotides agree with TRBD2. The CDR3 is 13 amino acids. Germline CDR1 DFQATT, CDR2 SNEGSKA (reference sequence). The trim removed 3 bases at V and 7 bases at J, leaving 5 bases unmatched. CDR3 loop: CSASRGGVNEQFF. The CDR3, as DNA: TGCAGTGCTAGTCGGGGGGGCGTGAATGAGCAGTTCTTC.

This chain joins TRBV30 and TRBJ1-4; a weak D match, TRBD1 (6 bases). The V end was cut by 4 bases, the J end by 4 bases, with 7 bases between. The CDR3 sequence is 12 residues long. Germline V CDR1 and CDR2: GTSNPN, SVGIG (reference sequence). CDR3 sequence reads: CAWKGVNEKLFF. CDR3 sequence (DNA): TGTGCCTGGAAGGGGGTTAATGAAAAACTGTTTTTT.

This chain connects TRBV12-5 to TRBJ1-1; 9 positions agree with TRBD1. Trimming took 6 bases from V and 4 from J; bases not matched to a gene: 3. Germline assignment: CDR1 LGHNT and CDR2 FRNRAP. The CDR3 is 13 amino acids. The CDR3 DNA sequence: TGTGCTAGTGGCACAGGGGGCGCCACTGAAGCTTTCTTT. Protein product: CASGTGGATEAFF.

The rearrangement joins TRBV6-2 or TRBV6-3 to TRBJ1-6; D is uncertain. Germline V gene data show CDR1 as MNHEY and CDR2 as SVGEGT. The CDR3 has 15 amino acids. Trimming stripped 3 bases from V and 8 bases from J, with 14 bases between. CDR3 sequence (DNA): TGTGCCAGCAGTTATACCGCGGCCGGGGATTCACCCCTCCACTTT. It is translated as CASSYTAAGDSPLHF.

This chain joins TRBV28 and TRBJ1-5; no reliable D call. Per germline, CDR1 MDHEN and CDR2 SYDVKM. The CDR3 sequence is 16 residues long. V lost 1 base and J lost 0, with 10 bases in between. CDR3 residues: CASSLFGTYSNQPQHF. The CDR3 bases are TGTGCCAGCAGTTTATTTGGCACGTATAGCAATCAGCCCCAGCATTTT. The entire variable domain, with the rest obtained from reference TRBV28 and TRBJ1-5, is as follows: DVKVTQSSRYLVKRTGEKVFLECVQDMDHENMFWYRQDPGLGLRLIYFSYDVKMKEKGDIPEGYSVSREKKERFSLILESASTNQTSMYLCASSLFGTYSNQPQHFGDGTRLSIL.

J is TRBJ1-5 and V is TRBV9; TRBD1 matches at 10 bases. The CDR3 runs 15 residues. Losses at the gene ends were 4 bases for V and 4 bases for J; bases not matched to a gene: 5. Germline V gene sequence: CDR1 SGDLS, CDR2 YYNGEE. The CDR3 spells CASSFGQGVNQPQHF. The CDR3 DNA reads TGTGCCAGCAGCTTCGGACAGGGGGTTAATCAGCCCCAGCATTTT.

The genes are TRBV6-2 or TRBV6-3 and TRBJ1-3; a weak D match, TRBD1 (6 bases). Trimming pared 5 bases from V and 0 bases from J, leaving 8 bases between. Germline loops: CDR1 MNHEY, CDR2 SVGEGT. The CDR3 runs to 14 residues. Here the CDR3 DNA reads TGTGCCAGCAGTAGAGGGGGCTCTGGAAACACCATATATTTT. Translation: CASSRGGSGNTIYF.

The CDR3 reads CASSVRLAVSYNEQFF. CDR3 DNA: TGTGCCAGCAGCGTCCGACTAGCCGTATCCTACAATGAGCAGTTCTTC. This chain joins TRBV9 and TRBJ2-1; TRBD2 aligns across 7 bases. CDR1 is SGDLS, CDR2 YYNGEE, per germline. V lost 2 bases, J lost 1 base, and 6 bases stayed unmatched. The length of the CDR3 is 16 residues.

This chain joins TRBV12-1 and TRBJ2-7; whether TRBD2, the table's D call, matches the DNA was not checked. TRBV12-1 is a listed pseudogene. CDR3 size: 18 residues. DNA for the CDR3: TGTGCCAGCAGCTCCCGCGGCGGGAGGAGGGCTAAACCGTACGAGCAGTACTTC. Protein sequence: CASSSRGGRRAKPYEQYF.

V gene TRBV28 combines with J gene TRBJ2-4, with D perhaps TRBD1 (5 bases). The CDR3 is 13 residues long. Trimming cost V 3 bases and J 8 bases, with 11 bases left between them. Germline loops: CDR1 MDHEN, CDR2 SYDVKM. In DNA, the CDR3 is TGTGCCAGCAGTTTGACAGAGACCCACATTCAGTACTTC. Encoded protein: CASSLTETHIQYF.

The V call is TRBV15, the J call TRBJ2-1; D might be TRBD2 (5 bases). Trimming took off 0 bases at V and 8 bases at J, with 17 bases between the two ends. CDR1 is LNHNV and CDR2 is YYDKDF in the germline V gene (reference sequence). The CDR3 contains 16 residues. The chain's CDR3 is CATSRDGLAGSHEQFF. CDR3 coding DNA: TGTGCCACCAGCAGAGATGGGCTAGCTGGTTCCCATGAGCAGTTCTTC.

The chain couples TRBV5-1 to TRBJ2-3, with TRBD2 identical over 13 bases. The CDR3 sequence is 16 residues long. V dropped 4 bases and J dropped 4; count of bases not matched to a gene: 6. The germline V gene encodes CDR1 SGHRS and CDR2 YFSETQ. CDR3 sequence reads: CASSPLAGGPADTQYF. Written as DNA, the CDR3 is TGCGCCAGCAGCCCACTAGCGGGGGGGCCAGCAGATACGCAGTATTTT. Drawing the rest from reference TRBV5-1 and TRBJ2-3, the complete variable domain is KAGVTQTPRYLIKTRGQQVTLSCSPISGHRSVSWYQQTPGQGLQFLFEYFSETQRNKGNFPGRFSGRQFSNSRSEMNVSTLELGDSALYLCASSPLAGGPADTQYFGPGTRLTVL.

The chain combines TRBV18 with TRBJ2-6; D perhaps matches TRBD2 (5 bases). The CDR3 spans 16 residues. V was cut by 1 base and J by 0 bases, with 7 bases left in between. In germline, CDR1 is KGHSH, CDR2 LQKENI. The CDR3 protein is CASSPLLASGANVLTF. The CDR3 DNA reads TGTGCCAGCTCACCACTGCTAGCCTCTGGGGCCAACGTCCTGACTTTC.

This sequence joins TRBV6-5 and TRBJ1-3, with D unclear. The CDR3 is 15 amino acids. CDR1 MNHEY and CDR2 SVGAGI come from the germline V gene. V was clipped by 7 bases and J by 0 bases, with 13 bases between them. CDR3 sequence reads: CASKWTVYSGNTIYF. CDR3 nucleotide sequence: TGTGCCAGCAAATGGACTGTGTACTCTGGAAACACCATATATTTT.

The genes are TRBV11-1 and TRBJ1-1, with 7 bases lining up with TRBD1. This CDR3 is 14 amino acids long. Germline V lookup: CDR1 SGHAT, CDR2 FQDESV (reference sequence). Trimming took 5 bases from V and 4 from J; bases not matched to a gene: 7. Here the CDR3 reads CASSPNRGGTEAFF. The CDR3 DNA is TGTGCCAGCAGCCCGAACAGGGGTGGCACTGAAGCTTTCTTT.

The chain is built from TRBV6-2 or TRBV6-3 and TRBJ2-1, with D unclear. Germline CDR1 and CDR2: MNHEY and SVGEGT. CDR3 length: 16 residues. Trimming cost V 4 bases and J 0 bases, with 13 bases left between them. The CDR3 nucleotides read TGTGCCAGCAGTTTCATTCCCTCGAGCTCCTACAATGAGCAGTTCTTC. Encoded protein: CASSFIPSSSYNEQFF.

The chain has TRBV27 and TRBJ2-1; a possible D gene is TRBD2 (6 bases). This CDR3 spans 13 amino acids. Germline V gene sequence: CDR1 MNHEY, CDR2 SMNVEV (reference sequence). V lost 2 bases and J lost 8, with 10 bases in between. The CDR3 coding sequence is TGTGCCAGCAGTTTAGGGACGGGAGATGAGCAGTTCTTC. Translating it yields CASSLGTGDEQFF.

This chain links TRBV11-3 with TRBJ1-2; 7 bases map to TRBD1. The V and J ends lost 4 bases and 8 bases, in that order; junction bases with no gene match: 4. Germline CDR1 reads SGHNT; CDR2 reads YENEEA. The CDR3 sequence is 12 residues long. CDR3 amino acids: CASSSTGEGYTF. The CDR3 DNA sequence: TGTGCCAGCAGCTCCACAGGGGAAGGCTACACCTTC.

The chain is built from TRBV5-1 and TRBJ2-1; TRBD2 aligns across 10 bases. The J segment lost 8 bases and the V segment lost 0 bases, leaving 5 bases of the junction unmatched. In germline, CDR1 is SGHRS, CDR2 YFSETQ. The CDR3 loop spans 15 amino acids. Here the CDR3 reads CASSLVASGSDEQFF. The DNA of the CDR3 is TGCGCCAGCAGCTTGGTGGCTAGCGGGAGTGATGAGCAGTTCTTC.